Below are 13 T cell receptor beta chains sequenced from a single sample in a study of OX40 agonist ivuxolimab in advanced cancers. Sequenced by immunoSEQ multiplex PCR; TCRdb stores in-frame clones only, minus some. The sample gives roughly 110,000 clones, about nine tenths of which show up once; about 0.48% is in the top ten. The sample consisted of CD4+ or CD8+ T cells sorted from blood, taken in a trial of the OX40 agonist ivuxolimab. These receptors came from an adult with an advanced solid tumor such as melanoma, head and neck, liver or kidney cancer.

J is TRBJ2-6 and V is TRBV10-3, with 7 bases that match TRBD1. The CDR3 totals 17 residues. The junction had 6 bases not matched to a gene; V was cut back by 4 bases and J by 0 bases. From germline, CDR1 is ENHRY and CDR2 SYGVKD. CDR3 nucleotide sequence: TGTGCCATCAGTGGACGACAGGGCTTCTCTGGGGCCAACGTCCTGACTTTC. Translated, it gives CAISGRQGFSGANVLTF.

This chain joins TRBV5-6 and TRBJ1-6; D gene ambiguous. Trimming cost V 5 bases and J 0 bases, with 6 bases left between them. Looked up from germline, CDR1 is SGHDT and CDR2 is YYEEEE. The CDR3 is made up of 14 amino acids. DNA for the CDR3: TGTGCCAGCAGACCGGGCTCCTATAATTCACCCCTCCACTTT. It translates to CASRPGSYNSPLHF. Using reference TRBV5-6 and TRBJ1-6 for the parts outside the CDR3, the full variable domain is DAGVTQSPTHLIKTRGQQVTLRCSPKSGHDTVSWYQQALGQGPQFIFQYYEEEERQRGNFPDRFSGHQFPNYSSELNVNALLLGDSALYLCASRPGSYNSPLHFGNGTRLTVT.

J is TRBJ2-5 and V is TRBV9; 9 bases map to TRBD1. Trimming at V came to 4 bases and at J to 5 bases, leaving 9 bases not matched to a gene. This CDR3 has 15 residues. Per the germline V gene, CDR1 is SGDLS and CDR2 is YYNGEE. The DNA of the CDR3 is TGTGCCAGCAGCCAAGGGACAGGGTTGAGTGAGACCCAGTACTTC. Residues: CASSQGTGLSETQYF.

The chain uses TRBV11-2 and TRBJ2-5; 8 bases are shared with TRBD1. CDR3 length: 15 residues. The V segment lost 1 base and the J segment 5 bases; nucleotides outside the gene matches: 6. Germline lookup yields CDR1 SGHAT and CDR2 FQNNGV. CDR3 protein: CASSLGTGLIETQYF. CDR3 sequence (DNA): TGTGCCAGCAGCTTAGGGACAGGGTTGATTGAGACCCAGTACTTC.

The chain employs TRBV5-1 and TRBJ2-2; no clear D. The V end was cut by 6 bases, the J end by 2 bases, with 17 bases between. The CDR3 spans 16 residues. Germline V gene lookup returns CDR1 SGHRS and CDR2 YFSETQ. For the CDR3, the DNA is TGCGCCAGCAAGGCACCCGGCCTCGATAACACCGGGGAGCTGTTTTTT. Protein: CASKAPGLDNTGELFF.

The CDR3 loop reads CASSEVGLGAFF. The CDR3 DNA follows: TGTGCCAGTAGTGAGGTGGGCTTGGGAGCTTTCTTT. The rearrangement uses TRBV19 and TRBJ1-1; D gene unclear. The CDR3 covers 12 residues. Germline CDR1 LNHDA, CDR2 SQIVND (reference sequence). The V and J ends lost 5 bases and 10 bases respectively, with 14 bases between them.

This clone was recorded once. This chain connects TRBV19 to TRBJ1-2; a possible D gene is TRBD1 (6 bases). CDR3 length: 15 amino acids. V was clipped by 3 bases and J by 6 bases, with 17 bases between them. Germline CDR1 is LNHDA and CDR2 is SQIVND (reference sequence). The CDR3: CASSMARGGWDGYTF. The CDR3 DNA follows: TGTGCCAGTAGTATGGCGAGAGGGGGTTGGGATGGCTACACCTTC.

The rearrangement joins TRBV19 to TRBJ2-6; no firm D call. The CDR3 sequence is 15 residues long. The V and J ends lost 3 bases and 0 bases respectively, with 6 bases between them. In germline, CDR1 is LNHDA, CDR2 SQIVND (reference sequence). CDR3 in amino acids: CASSIGPSGANVLTF. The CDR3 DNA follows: TGTGCCAGTAGTATCGGACCCTCTGGGGCCAACGTCCTGACTTTC.

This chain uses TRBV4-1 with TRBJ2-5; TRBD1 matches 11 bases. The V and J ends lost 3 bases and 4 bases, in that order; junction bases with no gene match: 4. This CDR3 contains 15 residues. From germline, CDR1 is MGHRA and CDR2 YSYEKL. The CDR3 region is CASSQRTGGGETQYF. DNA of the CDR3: TGCGCCAGCAGCCAGCGGACAGGGGGCGGAGAGACCCAGTACTTC.

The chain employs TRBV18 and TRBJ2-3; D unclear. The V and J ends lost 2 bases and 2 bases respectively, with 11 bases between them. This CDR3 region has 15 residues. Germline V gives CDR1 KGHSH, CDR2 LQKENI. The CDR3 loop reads CASSPMDGYTDTQYF. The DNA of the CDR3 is TGTGCCAGCTCACCAATGGACGGCTACACAGATACGCAGTATTTT.

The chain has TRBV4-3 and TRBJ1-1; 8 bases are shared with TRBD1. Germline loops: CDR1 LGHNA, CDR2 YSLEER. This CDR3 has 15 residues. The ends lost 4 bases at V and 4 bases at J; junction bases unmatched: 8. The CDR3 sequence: CASSPLGQASTEAFF. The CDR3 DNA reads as TGCGCCAGCAGCCCATTGGGACAGGCTTCCACTGAAGCTTTCTTT.

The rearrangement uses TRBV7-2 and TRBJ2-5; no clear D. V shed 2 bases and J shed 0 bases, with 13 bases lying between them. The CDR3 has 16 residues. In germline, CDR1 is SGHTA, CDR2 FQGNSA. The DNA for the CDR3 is TGTGCCAGCAGCTTATGGGTCGGGTCAGACCAAGAGACCCAGTACTTC. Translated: CASSLWVGSDQETQYF.

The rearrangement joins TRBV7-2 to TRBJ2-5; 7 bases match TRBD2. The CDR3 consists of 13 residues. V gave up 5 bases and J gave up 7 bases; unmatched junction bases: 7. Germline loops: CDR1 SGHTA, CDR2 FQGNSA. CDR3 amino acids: CASSPGLGGTQYF. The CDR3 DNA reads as TGTGCCAGCAGCCCAGGACTAGGCGGGACCCAGTACTTC. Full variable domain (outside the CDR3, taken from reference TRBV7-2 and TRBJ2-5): GAGVSQSPSNKVTEKGKDVELRCDPISGHTALYWYRQSLGQGLEFLIYFQGNSAPDKSGLPSDRFSAERTGGSVSTLTIQRTQQEDSAVYLCASSPGLGGTQYFGPGTRLLVL.